These 24 T cell receptor beta chains were sequenced from one sample in a study of regulatory T cells in long-lasting Graves disease. Investigators prepared the TCR beta libraries by applying iRepertoire HTBI primers and Arm-PCR of CDR3 regions. TCRdb ran MiXCR on the multiplex PCR reads and lists one entry per CDR3 protein. The table lists 400,000 to 600,000 distinct CDR3 sequences, 20% to 25% of them singletons, with roughly 7% in the top ten. The time point: persistent/refractory GD, antithyroid drugs over 5 years with positive TRAb. Isolated PBMC RNA provided the starting material for the TCR library. The material sequenced was peripheral blood mononuclear cells (PBMCs), taken when the disease was refractory, from a patient treated with antithyroid drugs. These receptors all stem from a female donor with Graves disease.

CDR3: CASSGFRTGIYEQYF. The DNA for the CDR3 is TGTGCCAGCAGTGGATTCCGGACAGGGATCTACGAGCAGTACTTC. The V gene is TRBV6-1, the J gene TRBJ2-7, with 8 positions matching TRBD1. V dropped 4 bases and J dropped 3; count of bases not matched to a gene: 8. The CDR3 length is 15 residues. Germline assignment: CDR1 MNHNS and CDR2 SASEGT.

This clonotype was seen repeatedly, ten times or more. The chain combines TRBV6-1 with TRBJ1-5; D possibly corresponds to TRBD1 (6 bases). V was trimmed by 6 bases and J by 1 base, leaving 19 bases between them. CDR1 and CDR2 from the germline V gene are MNHNS and SASEGT. CDR3 size: 17 residues. The CDR3 here is CASRDLWAGDSNQPQHF. The CDR3 DNA sequence: TGTGCCAGCAGGGACCTGTGGGCAGGGGACAGCAATCAGCCCCAGCATTTT.

Comment on this clonotype: This may stem from a read error, because a much larger clone lies one nucleotide away. The chain is built from TRBV28 and TRBJ1-4, with D perhaps TRBD1 (5 bases). V shed 3 bases and J shed 3 bases, with 11 bases lying between them. CDR3 length equals 15 residues. Germline assignment: CDR1 MDHEN and CDR2 SYDVKM. The CDR3 reads CASSFWAGPNEKLFF. The CDR3 DNA reads as TGTGCCAGCAGTTTCTGGGCAGGGCCTAATGAAAAACTGTTTTTT.

This clonotype was counted a few times. This rearrangement joins TRBV20-1 to TRBJ2-5, with 8 bases lining up with TRBD1. The CDR3 contains 14 residues. V trimming: 6 bases; J trimming: 5 bases; junction bases outside the gene matches: 11. Germline V gene lookup returns CDR1 DFQATT and CDR2 SNEGSKA (reference sequence). The DNA of the CDR3 is TGCAGTGCGGGAGGACAGGGTTGGGGGGAGACCCAGTACTTC. Translated: CSAGGQGWGETQYF.

The rearrangement links TRBV28 to TRBJ2-1, with D possibly matching TRBD1 (8 bases). CDR1 and CDR2 (germline): MDHEN, SYDVKM. V shed 5 bases and J shed 8 bases, with 19 bases lying between them. The length of the CDR3 is 15 residues. The CDR3 DNA reads TGTGCCAGCAGTGCCCGACAGGGGAGGGGGTATGAGCAGTTCTTC. As protein: CASSARQGRGYEQFF.

This clonotype was seen at least ten times. J is TRBJ1-5 and V is TRBV28; D may be TRBD1 (6 bases). Germline assignment: CDR1 MDHEN and CDR2 SYDVKM. V was clipped by 5 bases and J by 4 bases, with 12 bases between them. CDR3 length equals 14 residues. The CDR3 bases are TGTGCCAGCAGTGGTGGCCAGGGGAATCAGCCCCAGCATTTT. It codes for CASSGGQGNQPQHF.

This clonotype was seen a handful of times. The V call is TRBV19, the J call TRBJ2-4; TRBD1 matches at 8 bases. CDR3 length: 14 residues. Germline-derived CDR1 and CDR2 are LNHDA and SQIVND (reference sequence). V was clipped by 4 bases and J by 7 bases; unmatched bases: 6. CDR3 sequence reads: CASSTDRGSNIQYF. The CDR3 coding sequence is TGTGCCAGTAGTACTGACAGGGGCTCGAACATTCAGTACTTC.

This clonotype showed up just a few times. CDR3 in amino acids: CASSLVGRSDTEAFF. DNA for the CDR3: TGCGCCAGCAGCTTGGTGGGGAGGAGCGACACTGAAGCTTTCTTT. The chain couples TRBV5-1 to TRBJ1-1; unclear D gene. Germline CDR1 is SGHRS and CDR2 is YFSETQ. The V end was cut by 0 bases, the J end by 3 bases, with 12 bases between. The CDR3 has 15 residues.

This clonotype was recorded once. The chain joins TRBV19 to TRBJ2-2; no definite D call. CDR1 is LNHDA and CDR2 is SQIVND in the germline V gene (reference sequence). This CDR3 region has 13 residues. Trimming removed 6 bases at V and 4 bases at J, with 9 bases between. The DNA of the CDR3 is TGTGCCAGTAGATTTCTTCCCACCGGGGAGCTGTTTTTT. Encoded protein: CASRFLPTGELFF.

In regard to this clonotype: The junction differs from germline at one of its ends, possibly a read error. The chain couples TRBV5-1 to TRBJ2-5, with D uncertain. The CDR3 spans 14 residues. The germline V gene has CDR1 SGHRS and CDR2 YFSETQ. The DNA for the CDR3 is TGCGCCAGCAGCTTTGGGCAGAGCCAAGAGGCCCAGTACTTC. This translates into CASSFGQSQEAQYF.

This clonotype was counted many times. The rearrangement joins TRBV2 to TRBJ2-5, with D perhaps matching TRBD1 (5 bases). Per the germline V gene, CDR1 is SNHLY and CDR2 is FYNNEI. Deletions cut 11 bases from V and 0 bases from J, with 10 bases between. This CDR3 comprises 12 residues. The CDR3 loop is CAGAQYQETQYF. For the CDR3, the DNA is TGTGCCGGGGCCCAGTACCAAGAGACCCAGTACTTC.

This clonotype was counted only a few times. Compared with germline, one end of the junction differs, possibly owing to a read error. The CDR3 nucleotides are TGTGCCAGCTGTTTTAGGGACAGGGGAGAAAAACTGTTTTTT. As protein: CASCFRDRGEKLFF. The genes are TRBV28 and TRBJ1-4; 10 positions match TRBD1. This CDR3 is built from 14 residues. From germline, CDR1 is MDHEN and CDR2 SYDVKM.

The chain joins TRBV3-1 to TRBJ2-7; D may be TRBD1 or TRBD2 (5 bases each). Germline V lookup: CDR1 LGHDT, CDR2 YNNKEL (reference sequence). The CDR3 contains 13 residues. V was pared by 3 bases and J by 6 bases, with 12 bases between. The CDR3: CASSQGVLTEQYF. CDR3 nucleotide sequence: TGTGCCAGCAGCCAGGGGGTTCTAACCGAGCAGTACTTC.

The chain uses TRBV7-3 and TRBJ2-2; D perhaps matches TRBD2 (6 bases). The CDR3 spans 16 residues. CDR1 and CDR2 (germline): SGHTA, FQGTGA. V gave up 5 bases and J gave up 6 bases, with 19 bases separating them. CDR3 protein: CASSLRLVTFPGELFF. For the CDR3, the DNA is TGTGCCAGCAGCCTCCGACTAGTTACCTTCCCCGGGGAGCTGTTTTTT.

This clonotype was recorded many times. This sequence joins TRBV24-1 and TRBJ1-1; 11 positions match TRBD1. The CDR3 spans 14 residues. V shed 4 bases and J 10 bases; nucleotides not matched to a gene: 7. Germline CDR1 KGHDR, CDR2 SFDVKD. As DNA, the CDR3 is TGTGCCACCAGTGACCCCACCGGGACAGGGGGAGCTTTCTTT. Encoded protein: CATSDPTGTGGAFF.

V gene TRBV28 combines with J gene TRBJ2-5, with D possibly TRBD1 on 6 matching bases. The CDR3 totals 15 residues. From germline, CDR1 is MDHEN and CDR2 SYDVKM. The ends were cut back, 5 bases at V and 2 bases at J, with 15 bases in the middle. The CDR3 is CASSPTGLGQETQYF. The CDR3 region has the DNA TGTGCCAGCAGTCCTACAGGGTTGGGTCAAGAGACCCAGTACTTC. Based on the CDR3 plus reference TRBV28 and TRBJ2-5, the full variable domain is DVKVTQSSRYLVKRTGEKVFLECVQDMDHENMFWYRQDPGLGLRLIYFSYDVKMKEKGDIPEGYSVSREKKERFSLILESASTNQTSMYLCASSPTGLGQETQYFGPGTRLLVL.

This rearrangement joins TRBV7-2 to TRBJ2-7; TRBD1 matches 7 bases. The J segment lost 4 bases and the V segment lost 2 bases, leaving 8 bases of the junction unmatched. The CDR3 spans 15 residues. The germline gives CDR1 SGHTA, CDR2 FQGNSA. The CDR3 here is CASSLFRDRTYEQYF. The DNA of the CDR3 is TGTGCCAGCAGCTTATTCCGGGACAGAACTTACGAGCAGTACTTC.

This clonotype has just a few counts. This rearrangement joins TRBV20-1 to TRBJ1-5; a weak D match, TRBD1 (5 bases). The CDR3 consists of 14 residues. Trimming removed 2 bases from V and 2 bases from J, with 10 bases in between. Germline values: CDR1 DFQATT, CDR2 SNEGSKA (reference sequence). CDR3 loop: CSARQGFGNQPQHF. CDR3 coding DNA: TGCAGTGCTAGACAGGGATTCGGCAATCAGCCCCAGCATTTT.

This clonotype was seen ten or more times. V is TRBV18 and J is TRBJ2-7, with D perhaps given as TRBD1 or TRBD2 (5 bases each). V was clipped by 3 bases and J by 7 bases, with 13 bases between them. Germline V lookup: CDR1 KGHSH, CDR2 LQKENI. This CDR3 contains 13 residues. CDR3 nucleotides: TGTGCCAGCTCACCCCCGGGACCTGGTGAGCAGTACTTC. The encoded protein is CASSPPGPGEQYF.

As for this clonotype: One end of the junction does not line up with germline, which may come from a read error. This rearrangement joins TRBV6-1 to TRBJ2-2, with a possible D match to TRBD1 (6 bases). The CDR3 extends over 15 amino acids. Germline assignment: CDR1 MNHNS and CDR2 SASEGT. As DNA, the CDR3 is TGTGCCAGCCTCGCGTACAGGGTGAACACCGGGGAGCCGTTTTTT. Translation gives CASLAYRVNTGEPFF.

This clonotype has at least ten counts. Germline is not matched at one junction end, which may reflect a read error. This chain uses TRBV28 with TRBJ1-5; D is ambiguous. This CDR3 has 13 amino acids. Germline values: CDR1 MDHEN, CDR2 SYDVKM. CDR3 protein: CASSLSLNQPQHF. CDR3 nucleotides: TGTGCCAGCAGCTTATCATTGAATCAGCCCCAGCATTTT.

This clonotype was observed many times. CDR3 loop: CASSPGQGLAKNIQYF. CDR3 in DNA: TGTGCCAGCAGCCCTGGACAGGGCCTAGCCAAAAACATTCAGTACTTC. The chain combines TRBV11-2 with TRBJ2-4, with 8 bases aligning to TRBD1. The CDR3 loop spans 16 amino acids. The V gene's germline CDR1 is SGHAT and CDR2 FQNNGV. V was clipped by 5 bases and J by 0 bases; unmatched bases: 6.

The chain links TRBV29-1 to TRBJ2-2, with D hard to call. CDR1 SQVTM and CDR2 ANQGSEA come from the germline V gene. CDR3 length: 12 residues. V dropped 6 bases and J dropped 5 bases, with 10 bases sitting between them. The CDR3 DNA sequence: TGCAGCGTCTCCAAGGGAACCGGGGAGCTGTTTTTT. It is translated as CSVSKGTGELFF.

This clonotype was found a few times. The V and J genes are TRBV20-1 and TRBJ2-2; 9 bases fit TRBD2. From germline, CDR1 is DFQATT and CDR2 SNEGSKA (reference sequence). There are 15 residues in the CDR3. Losses at the gene ends were 3 bases for V and 0 bases for J; bases not matched to a gene: 2. This CDR3 is CSARERGANTGELFF. The CDR3 nucleotides read TGCAGTGCTAGGGAGCGGGGGGCGAACACCGGGGAGCTGTTTTTT.